The clone carrying this T cell receptor (beta chain) has at least ten counts. The antigen is not known. The CDR3 is 15 residues long. In germline, CDR1 is LNHDA, CDR2 SQIVND (reference sequence). V shed 1 base and J shed 2 bases, with 9 bases lying between them. This entry is derived from a study of T cells in Graves' hyperthyroidism and ophthalmopathy. Study as a whole: Upon initial diagnosis and before any treatment, peripheral blood was collected. General study findings and limits: Stable hyperthyroidism was separated from ophthalmopathy by a model based on 13 V-J features.

Researchers amplified the TCR beta CDR3 regions from RNA transcripts. The HTBI set primed first-round TCR CDR3 RT-PCR. From the multiplex PCR reads, TCRdb called clonotypes with MiXCR, one entry per CDR3 protein. The repertoire consists of roughly 150,000 distinct CDR3 sequences, with roughly 9.4% occurring once and the leading ten covering around 20%. The sequenced material came from blood. This chain joins TRBV19 and TRBJ1-5, with D maybe TRBD1 (5 bases). The TCR comes from a woman between 18 and 29 years old with Graves' hyperthyroidism that later progressed to Graves' ophthalmopathy. In DNA, the CDR3 is TGTGCCAGTAGTATAGCTGAGGGGCGCAATCAGCCCCAGCATTTT. Encoded protein: CASSIAEGRNQPQHF. Complete variable domain (other parts from reference TRBV19 and TRBJ1-5): DGGITQSPKYLFRKEGQNVTLSCEQNLNHDAMYWYRQDPGQGLRLIYYSQIVNDFQKGDIAEGYSVSREKKESFPLTVTSAQKNPTAFYLCASSIAEGRNQPQHFGDGTRLSIL.